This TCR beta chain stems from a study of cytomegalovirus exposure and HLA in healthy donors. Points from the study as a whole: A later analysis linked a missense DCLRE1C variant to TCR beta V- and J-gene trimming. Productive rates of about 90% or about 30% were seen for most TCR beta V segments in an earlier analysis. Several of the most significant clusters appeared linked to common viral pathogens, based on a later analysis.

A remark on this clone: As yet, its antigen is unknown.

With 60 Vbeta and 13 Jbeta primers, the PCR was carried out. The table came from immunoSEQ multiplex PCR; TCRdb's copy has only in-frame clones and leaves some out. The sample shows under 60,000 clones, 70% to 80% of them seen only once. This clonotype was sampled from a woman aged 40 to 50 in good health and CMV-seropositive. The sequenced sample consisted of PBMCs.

The CDR3 DNA reads as TGTGCCTCTATTCCTAGCGGGGGCTACGAGCAGTACTTC. As protein: CASIPSGGYEQYF. V usage is TRBV6-6 and J usage is TRBJ2-7; TRBD2 matches 10 bases. This CDR3 contains 13 residues. The ends lost 11 bases at V and 3 bases at J; junction bases unmatched: 7. Germline V lookup: CDR1 MNHNY, CDR2 SVGAGI (reference sequence).